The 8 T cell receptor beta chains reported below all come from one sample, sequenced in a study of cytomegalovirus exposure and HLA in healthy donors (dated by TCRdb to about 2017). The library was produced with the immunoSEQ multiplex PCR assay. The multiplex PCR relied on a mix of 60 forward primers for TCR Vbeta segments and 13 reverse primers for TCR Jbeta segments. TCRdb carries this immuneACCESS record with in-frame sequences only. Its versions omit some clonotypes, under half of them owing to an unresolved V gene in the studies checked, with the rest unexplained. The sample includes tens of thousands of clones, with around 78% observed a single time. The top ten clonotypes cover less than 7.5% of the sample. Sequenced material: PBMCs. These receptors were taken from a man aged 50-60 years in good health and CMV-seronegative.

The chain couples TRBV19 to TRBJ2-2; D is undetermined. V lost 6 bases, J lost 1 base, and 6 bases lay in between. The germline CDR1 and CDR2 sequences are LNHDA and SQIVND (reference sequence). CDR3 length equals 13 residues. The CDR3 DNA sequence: TGTGCCAGTAGCGACAAGAACACCGGGGAGCTGTTTTTT. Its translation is CASSDKNTGELFF.

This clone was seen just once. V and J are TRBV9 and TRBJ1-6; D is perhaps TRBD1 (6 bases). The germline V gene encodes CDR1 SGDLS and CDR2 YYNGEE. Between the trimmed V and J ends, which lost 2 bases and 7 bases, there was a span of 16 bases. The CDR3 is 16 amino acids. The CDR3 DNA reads TGTGCCAGCAGCGTCGATACAGGGTACGAAAATTCACCCCTCCACTTT. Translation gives CASSVDTGYENSPLHF.

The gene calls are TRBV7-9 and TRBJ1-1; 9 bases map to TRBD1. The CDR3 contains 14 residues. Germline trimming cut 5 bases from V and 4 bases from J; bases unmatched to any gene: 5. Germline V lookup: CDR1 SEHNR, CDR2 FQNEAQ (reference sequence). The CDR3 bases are TGTGCCAGCAGCGGCCGGGACAGGGTCACTGAAGCTTTCTTT. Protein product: CASSGRDRVTEAFF.

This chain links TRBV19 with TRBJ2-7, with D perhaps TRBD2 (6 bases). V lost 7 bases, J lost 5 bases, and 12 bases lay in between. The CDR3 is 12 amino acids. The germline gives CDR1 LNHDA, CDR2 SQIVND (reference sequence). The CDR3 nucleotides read TGTGCCAGTAACGCGGGAACCAACGAGCAGTACTTC. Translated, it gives CASNAGTNEQYF.

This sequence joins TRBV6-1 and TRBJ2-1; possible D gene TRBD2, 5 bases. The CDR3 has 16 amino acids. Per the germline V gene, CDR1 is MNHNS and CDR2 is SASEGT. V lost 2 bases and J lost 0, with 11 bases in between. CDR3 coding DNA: TGTGCCAGCAGTGAAAGCCTAGGGAGCTCCTACAATGAGCAGTTCTTC. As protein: CASSESLGSSYNEQFF.

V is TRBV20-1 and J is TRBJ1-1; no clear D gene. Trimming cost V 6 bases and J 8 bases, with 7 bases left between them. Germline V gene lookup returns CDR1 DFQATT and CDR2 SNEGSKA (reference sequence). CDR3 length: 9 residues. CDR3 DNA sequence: TGCAGTGCGCGGGCAGAAGCTTTCTTT. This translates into CSARAEAFF.

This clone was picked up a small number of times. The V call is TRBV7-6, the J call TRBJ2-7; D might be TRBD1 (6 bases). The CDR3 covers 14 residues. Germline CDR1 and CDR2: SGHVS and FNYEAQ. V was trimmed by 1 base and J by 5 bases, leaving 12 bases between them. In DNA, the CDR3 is TGTGCCAGCAGCTTAGAAACGACAGGCAACGAGCAGTACTTC. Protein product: CASSLETTGNEQYF.

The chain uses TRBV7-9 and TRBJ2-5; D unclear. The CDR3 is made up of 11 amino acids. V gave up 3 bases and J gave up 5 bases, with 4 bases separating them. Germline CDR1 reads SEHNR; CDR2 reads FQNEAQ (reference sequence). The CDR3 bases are TGTGCCAGCAGCTTTATCGAGACCCAGTACTTC. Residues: CASSFIETQYF.